The TCR beta chain described here comes from a study of blood T cell repertoires in COVID-19. Per the authors' pipeline: Reference gene primer amplification yielded estimated nucleated cell counts. Sequenced by immunoSEQ multiplex PCR; TCRdb stores in-frame clones only, minus some. Clone size and the V and J calls come from that table; the DNA yielded D and trimming. The table lists under 200,000 clones, 70% to 90% of them singletons. Followed over time, Seattle patients had been enrolled while infection was active. Sequencing was done on a sample of peripheral blood. The sequence was obtained from a woman aged 50 to 65 with COVID-19, enrolled during active disease.

The chain's CDR3 is CASSQTPGHLGSPLHF. The CDR3 nucleotides are TGTGCCAGCAGCCAAACTCCGGGACATCTTGGTTCACCCCTCCACTTT. The chain employs TRBV14 and TRBJ1-6, with a weak D call TRBD1 (6 bases). This CDR3 region has 16 residues. Germline V lookup: CDR1 SGHDN, CDR2 FVKESK. V shed 2 bases and J shed 9 bases, with 17 bases lying between them.